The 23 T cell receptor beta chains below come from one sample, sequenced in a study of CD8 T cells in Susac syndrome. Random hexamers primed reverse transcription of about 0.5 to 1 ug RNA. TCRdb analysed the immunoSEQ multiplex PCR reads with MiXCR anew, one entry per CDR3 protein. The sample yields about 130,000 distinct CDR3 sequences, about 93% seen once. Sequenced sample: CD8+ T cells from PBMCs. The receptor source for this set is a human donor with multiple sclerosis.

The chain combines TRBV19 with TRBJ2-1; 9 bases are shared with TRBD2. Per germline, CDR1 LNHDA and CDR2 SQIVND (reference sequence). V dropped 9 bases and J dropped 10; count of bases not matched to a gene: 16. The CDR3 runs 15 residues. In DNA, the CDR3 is TGTGCCAGCACTAGCGGGTGGGTTGCTCGTTCGGAGCAGTTCTTC. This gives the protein CASTSGWVARSEQFF.

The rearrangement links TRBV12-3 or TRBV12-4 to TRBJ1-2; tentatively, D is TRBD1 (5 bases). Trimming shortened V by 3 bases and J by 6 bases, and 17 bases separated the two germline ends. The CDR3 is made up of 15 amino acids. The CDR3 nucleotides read TGTGCCAGCAGTTTGCATCCGGGTGGGGGTGATGGCTACACCTTC. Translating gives CASSLHPGGGDGYTF.

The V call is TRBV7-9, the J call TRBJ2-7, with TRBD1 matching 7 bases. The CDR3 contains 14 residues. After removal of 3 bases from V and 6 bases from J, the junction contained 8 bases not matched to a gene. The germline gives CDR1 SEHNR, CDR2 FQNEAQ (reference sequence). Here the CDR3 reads CASSFTPKGAEQYF. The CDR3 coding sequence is TGTGCCAGCAGCTTCACCCCGAAGGGGGCCGAGCAGTACTTC.

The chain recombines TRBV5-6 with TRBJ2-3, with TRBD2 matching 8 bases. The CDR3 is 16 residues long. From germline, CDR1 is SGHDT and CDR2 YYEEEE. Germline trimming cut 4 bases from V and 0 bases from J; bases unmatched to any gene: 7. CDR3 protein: CASSQTLAESTDTQYF. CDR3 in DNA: TGTGCCAGCAGCCAGACACTAGCGGAAAGCACAGATACGCAGTATTTT.

The CDR3 reads CASSLVFQSSGQETQYF. The CDR3 bases are TGCGCCAGCAGCTTGGTGTTTCAGTCTAGCGGACAAGAGACCCAGTACTTC. The chain has TRBV5-1 and TRBJ2-5; 7 nucleotides line up with TRBD2. The CDR3 totals 17 residues. Germline values: CDR1 SGHRS, CDR2 YFSETQ. With V trimmed by 0 bases and J by 2 bases, 10 bases remained unmatched.

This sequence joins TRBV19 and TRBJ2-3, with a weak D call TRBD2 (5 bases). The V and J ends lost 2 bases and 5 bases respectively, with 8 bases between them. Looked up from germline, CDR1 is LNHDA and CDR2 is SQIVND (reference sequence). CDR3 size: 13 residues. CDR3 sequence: CASSISGEDTQYF. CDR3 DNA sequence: TGTGCCAGTAGTATATCCGGGGAAGATACGCAGTATTTT.

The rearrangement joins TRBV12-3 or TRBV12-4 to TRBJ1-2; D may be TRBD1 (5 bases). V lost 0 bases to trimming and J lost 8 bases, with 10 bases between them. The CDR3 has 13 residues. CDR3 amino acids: CASSLAVRDGYTF. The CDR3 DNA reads TGTGCCAGCAGTTTAGCGGTGAGGGACGGCTACACCTTC.

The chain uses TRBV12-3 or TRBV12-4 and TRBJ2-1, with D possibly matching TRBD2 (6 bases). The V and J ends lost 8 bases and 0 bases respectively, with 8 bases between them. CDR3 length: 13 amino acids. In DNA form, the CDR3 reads TGTGCCAGCCGGAGGGTCTCCTACAATGAGCAGTTCTTC. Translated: CASRRVSYNEQFF.

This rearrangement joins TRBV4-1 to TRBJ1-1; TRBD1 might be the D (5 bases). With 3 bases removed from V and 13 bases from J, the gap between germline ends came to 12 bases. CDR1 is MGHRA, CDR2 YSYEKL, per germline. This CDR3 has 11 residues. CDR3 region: CASSQGEKDFF. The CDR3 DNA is TGCGCCAGCAGCCAGGGGGAGAAGGATTTCTTT.

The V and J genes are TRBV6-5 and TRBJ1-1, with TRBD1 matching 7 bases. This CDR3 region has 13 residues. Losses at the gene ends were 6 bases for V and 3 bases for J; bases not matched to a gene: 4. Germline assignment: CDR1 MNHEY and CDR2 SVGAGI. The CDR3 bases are TGTGCCAGCAGAACGGACAGGCACACTGAAGCTTTCTTT. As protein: CASRTDRHTEAFF.

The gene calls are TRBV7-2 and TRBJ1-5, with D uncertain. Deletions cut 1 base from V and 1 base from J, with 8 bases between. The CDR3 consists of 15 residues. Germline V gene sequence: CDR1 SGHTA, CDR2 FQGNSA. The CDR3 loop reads CASSLGAESNQPQHF. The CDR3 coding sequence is TGTGCCAGCAGCTTAGGGGCTGAAAGCAATCAGCCCCAGCATTTT.

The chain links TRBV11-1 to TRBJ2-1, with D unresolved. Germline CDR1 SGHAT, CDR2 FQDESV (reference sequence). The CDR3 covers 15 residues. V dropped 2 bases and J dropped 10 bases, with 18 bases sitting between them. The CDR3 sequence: CASSLNAADPEEQFF. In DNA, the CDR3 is TGTGCCAGCAGCTTAAATGCCGCGGACCCCGAGGAGCAGTTCTTC.

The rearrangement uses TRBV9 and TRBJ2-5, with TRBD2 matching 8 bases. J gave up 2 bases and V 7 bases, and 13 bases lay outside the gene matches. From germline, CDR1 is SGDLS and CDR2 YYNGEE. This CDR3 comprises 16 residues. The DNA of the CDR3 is TGTGCCAGCCCCCGCGAGGAAGCGGGAGTACAAGAGACCCAGTACTTC. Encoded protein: CASPREEAGVQETQYF. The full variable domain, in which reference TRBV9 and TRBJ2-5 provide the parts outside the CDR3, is DSGVTQTPKHLITATGQRVTLRCSPRSGDLSVYWYQQSLDQGLQFLIQYYNGEERAKGNILERFSAQQFPDLHSELNLSSLELGDSALYFCASPREEAGVQETQYFGPGTRLLVL.

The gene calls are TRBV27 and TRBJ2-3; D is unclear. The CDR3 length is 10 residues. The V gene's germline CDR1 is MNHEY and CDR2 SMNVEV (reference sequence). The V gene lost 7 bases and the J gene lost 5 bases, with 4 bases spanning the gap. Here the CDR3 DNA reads TGTGCCAGCATGGGAGATACGCAGTATTTT. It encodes CASMGDTQYF.

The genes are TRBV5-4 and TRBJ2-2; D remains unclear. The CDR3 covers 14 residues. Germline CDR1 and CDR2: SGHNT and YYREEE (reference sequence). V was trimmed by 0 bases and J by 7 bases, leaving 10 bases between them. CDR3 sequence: CASSLGGTFGELFF. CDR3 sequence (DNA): TGTGCCAGCAGCTTGGGCGGTACCTTCGGGGAGCTGTTTTTT.

The CDR3 DNA sequence: TGTGCCAGCAGTGGGACAGGAACTACAGATACGCAGTATTTT. Its protein product is CASSGTGTTDTQYF. The chain is built from TRBV2 and TRBJ2-3; 7 nucleotides line up with TRBD1. V gave up 4 bases and J gave up 3 bases; unmatched junction bases: 4. The CDR3 contains 14 residues. Per germline, CDR1 SNHLY and CDR2 FYNNEI. Complete variable domain (other parts from reference TRBV2 and TRBJ2-3): EPEVTQTPSHQVTQMGQEVILRCVPISNHLYFYWYRQILGQKVEFLVSFYNNEISEKSEIFDDQFSVERPDGSNFTLKIRSTKLEDSAMYFCASSGTGTTDTQYFGPGTRLTVL.

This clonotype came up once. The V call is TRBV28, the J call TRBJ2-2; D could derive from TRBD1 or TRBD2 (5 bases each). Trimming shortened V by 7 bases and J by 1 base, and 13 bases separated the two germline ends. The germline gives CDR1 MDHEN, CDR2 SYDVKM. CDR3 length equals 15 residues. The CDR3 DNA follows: TGTGCCAGCACTCTGGGGGAACAGAACACCGGGGAGCTGTTTTTT. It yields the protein CASTLGEQNTGELFF.

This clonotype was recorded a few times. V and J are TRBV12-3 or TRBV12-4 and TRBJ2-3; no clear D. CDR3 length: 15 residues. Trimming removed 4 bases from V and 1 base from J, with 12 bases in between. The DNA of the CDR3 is TGTGCCAGCAGTTACCTGGGTGTTGGCACAGATACGCAGTATTTT. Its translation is CASSYLGVGTDTQYF.

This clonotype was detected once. This chain's CDR3 is CASSQVYSEQYF. The CDR3 coding sequence is TGTGCCAGCAGCCAAGTCTACAGCGAGCAGTACTTC. V gene TRBV14 combines with J gene TRBJ2-7; no firm D call. V was shortened by 1 base and J by 6 bases, with 7 bases between the two germline ends. The CDR3 is 12 amino acids. From germline, CDR1 is SGHDN and CDR2 FVKESK.

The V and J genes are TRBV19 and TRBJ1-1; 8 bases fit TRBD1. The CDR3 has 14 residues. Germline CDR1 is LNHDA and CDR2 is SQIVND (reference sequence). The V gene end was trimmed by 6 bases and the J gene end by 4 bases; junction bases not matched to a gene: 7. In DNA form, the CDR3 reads TGTGCCAGTAGGCTTCAGGGGGCAGGCACTGAAGCTTTCTTT. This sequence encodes CASRLQGAGTEAFF.

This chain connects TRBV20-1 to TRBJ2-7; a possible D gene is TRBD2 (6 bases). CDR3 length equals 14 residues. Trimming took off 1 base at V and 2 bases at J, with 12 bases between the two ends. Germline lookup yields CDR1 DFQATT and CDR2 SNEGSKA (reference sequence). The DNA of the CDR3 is TGCAGTGCTAGAGGGGGGGATCTCCCCTACGAGCAGTACTTC. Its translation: CSARGGDLPYEQYF.

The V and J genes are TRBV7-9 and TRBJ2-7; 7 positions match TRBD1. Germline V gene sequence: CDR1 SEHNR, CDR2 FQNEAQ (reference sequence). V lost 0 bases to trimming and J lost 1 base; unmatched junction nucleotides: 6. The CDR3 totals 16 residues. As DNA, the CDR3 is TGTGCCAGCAGCTTAGCGCGAGGGGGACAGTCCTACGAGCAGTACTTC. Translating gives CASSLARGGQSYEQYF.

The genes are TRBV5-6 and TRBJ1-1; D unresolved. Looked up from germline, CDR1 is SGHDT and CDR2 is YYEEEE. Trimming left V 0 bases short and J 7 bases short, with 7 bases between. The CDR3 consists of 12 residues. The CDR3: CASSLALDEAFF. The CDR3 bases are TGTGCCAGCAGCTTGGCGTTGGATGAAGCTTTCTTT.